The T cell receptor (beta chain) under discussion was sequenced for a study of CD8 T cells in Susac syndrome. Reverse transcription of about 0.45 to 1 ug RNA was performed with random hexamers. Amplification of TCR beta CDR3 was carried out by immunoSEQ multiplex PCR, which covered 54 Vbeta and 13 Jbeta segments. TCRdb reprocessed the immunoSEQ multiplex PCR reads with MiXCR, giving one entry per CDR3 protein. The sample holds some 150,000 distinct CDR3 sequences; approximately 94% are singletons and the top ten take over 0.2%. The V gene lost 8 bases and the J gene lost 0 bases, with 11 bases spanning the gap. The germline V gene encodes CDR1 LNHNV and CDR2 YYDKDF (reference sequence). The length of the CDR3 is 13 residues. High-throughput TCR beta sequencing covered peripheral CD8+ and CD4+ T cells. Relapsing-remitting disease, either stable or active, was present in the multiple sclerosis controls, who were treatment-naive patients.

Material: CD8+ T cells from PBMCs. The J gene is TRBJ2-7, the V gene TRBV15; perhaps TRBD2 as D (6 bases). The TCR sequence derives from a human donor with multiple sclerosis. In DNA, the CDR3 is TGTGCCACCTCGGGGGAAAGCTCCTACGAGCAGTACTTC. It encodes CATSGESSYEQYF.